This entry concerns a single T cell receptor beta chain. In the original workflow: The authors estimated nucleated cell counts from reference gene primer amplification. Sequenced by immunoSEQ multiplex PCR; TCRdb stores in-frame clones only, minus some. That table supplies the V and J calls and clone size; D and trimming were determined from the DNA. The repertoire includes 220,000 or so clones, 70% to 90% of them detected once, and roughly 2.6% sits in the top ten. The data were obtained in a study of blood T cell repertoires in COVID-19. Turning to the study itself: From the United States, Italy and Spain came samples of acute and convalescent COVID-19. T cells, B-cell-depleted T cells, or PBMCs supplied cDNA or gDNA.

CDR3 length equals 14 residues. CDR1 SQVTM and CDR2 ANQGSEA come from the germline V gene. V trimming: 6 bases; J trimming: 4 bases; junction bases outside the gene matches: 7. The sequenced sample consisted of peripheral blood. The rearrangement joins TRBV29-1 to TRBJ1-1; 11 bases agree with TRBD1. The clonotype comes from a man aged 50 or older who had recovered from COVID-19. For the CDR3, the DNA is TGCAGCGTCCCGGCCGGGACAGGGGGCACTGAAGCTTTCTTT. Protein: CSVPAGTGGTEAFF.